This TCR beta chain was obtained from a study of T cells in Graves' hyperthyroidism and ophthalmopathy. General study findings and limits: Patients with ophthalmopathy were separated from those with stable hyperthyroidism by a 13 V-J model. Most thyroid clonotypes with frequency above 0.001 were detected in blood.

Germline CDR1 is MDHEN and CDR2 is SYDVKM. The CDR3 spans 18 residues. The V segment lost 5 bases and the J segment 0 bases; nucleotides outside the gene matches: 7. RNA transcripts served as the template for amplifying TCR beta CDR3 regions. A first-round RT-PCR of the TCR CDR3 used the HTBI primer set. From the multiplex PCR reads, TCRdb called clonotypes with MiXCR, one entry per CDR3 protein. The top ten clones hold about 45% of a sample with hundreds of thousands of distinct CDR3 sequences, just under 20% of them seen once. This clonotype was seen many times. Its antigen is currently unknown. The diagnoses drew upon clinical symptoms, serum thyroxine and TRAb, thyroid ultrasound and orbital computed tomography.

The sequenced material came from blood. This sequence joins TRBV28 and TRBJ2-3; 14 bases match TRBD2. This receptor was identified in a man aged 35 to 55 with Graves' ophthalmopathy. This CDR3 is CASSPRTSGRFSTDTQYF. CDR3 nucleotide sequence: TGTGCCAGCAGTCCAAGGACTAGCGGGAGGTTCAGCACAGATACGCAGTATTTT.